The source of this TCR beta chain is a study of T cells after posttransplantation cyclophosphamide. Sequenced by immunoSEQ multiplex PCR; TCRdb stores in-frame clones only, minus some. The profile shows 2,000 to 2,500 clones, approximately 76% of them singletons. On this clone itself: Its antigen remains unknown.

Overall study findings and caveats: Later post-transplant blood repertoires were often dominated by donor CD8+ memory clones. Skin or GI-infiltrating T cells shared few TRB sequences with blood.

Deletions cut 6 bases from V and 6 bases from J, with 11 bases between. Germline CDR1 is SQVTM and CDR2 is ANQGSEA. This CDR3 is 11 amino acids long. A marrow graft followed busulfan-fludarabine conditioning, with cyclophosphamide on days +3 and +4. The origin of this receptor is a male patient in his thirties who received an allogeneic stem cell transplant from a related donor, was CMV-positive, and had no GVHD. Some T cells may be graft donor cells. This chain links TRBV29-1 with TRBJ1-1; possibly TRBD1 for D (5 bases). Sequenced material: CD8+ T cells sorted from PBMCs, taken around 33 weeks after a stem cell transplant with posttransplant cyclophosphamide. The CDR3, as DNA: TGCAGCGTGGACTGGGGGGCTGAAGCTTTCTTT. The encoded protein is CSVDWGAEAFF.